This TCR beta chain emerged from a study of T-cell memory formation after mild COVID-19. On the study more broadly: Each donor largely had its own TCR clusters. Study-wide points: Clones contracting day 15 to 85 were balanced CD4/CD8; later expanders leaned CD4+. Researchers found some responding clones in pre-infection memory, a sign that cross-reactive memory joined.

Using constant-segment primers, 5'RACE produced TCR alpha and TCR beta cDNA libraries carrying sample barcodes and UMIs. TCRdb recomputed calls from the 5' RACE reads with MiXCR, one row per CDR3 protein. The sample contains 40,000 to 45,000 distinct CDR3 sequences, approximately 9.6% of which appear only once. Trimming pared 6 bases from V and 2 bases from J, leaving 11 bases between. The CDR3 spans 13 residues. The germline V gene encodes CDR1 SGHVS and CDR2 FQNEAQ. A word on this clonotype: Its antigen remains unknown.

Sequencing input: PBMCs or a T cell subset sorted from them (not recorded which). The V and J genes are TRBV7-8 and TRBJ2-7; tentatively, D is TRBD1 (6 bases). The receptor was isolated from an adult woman who had mild COVID-19 (a few samples of this study predate the infection). Cell type and time point are not known. CDR3 sequence reads: CASSLRGPYEQYF. The CDR3 DNA is TGTGCCAGCAGTCTCAGGGGCCCCTACGAGCAGTACTTC.